The text below deals with one T cell receptor beta chain. The sample originates from a study of CD8 T cells in Susac syndrome. The RNA input was about 0.5 to 1 ug, and it was reverse transcribed with random hexamers. TCRdb re-called the immunoSEQ multiplex PCR reads with MiXCR, one entry per CDR3 protein. The sample has about 140,000 distinct CDR3 sequences; 85% to 95% are singletons. Germline trimming cut 5 bases from V and 6 bases from J; bases unmatched to any gene: 7. CDR3 length: 14 amino acids. CDR1 is LGHNA, CDR2 YSLEER, per germline. The sequence was collected from a human donor with Susac syndrome. The chain carries TRBV4-3 and TRBJ1-2; 9 positions agree with TRBD1. The sequencing sample was made of CD4+ T cells from PBMCs. This CDR3 reads CASSLTGTGHGYTF. DNA of the CDR3: TGCGCCAGCAGCTTAACCGGGACAGGGCATGGCTACACCTTC.